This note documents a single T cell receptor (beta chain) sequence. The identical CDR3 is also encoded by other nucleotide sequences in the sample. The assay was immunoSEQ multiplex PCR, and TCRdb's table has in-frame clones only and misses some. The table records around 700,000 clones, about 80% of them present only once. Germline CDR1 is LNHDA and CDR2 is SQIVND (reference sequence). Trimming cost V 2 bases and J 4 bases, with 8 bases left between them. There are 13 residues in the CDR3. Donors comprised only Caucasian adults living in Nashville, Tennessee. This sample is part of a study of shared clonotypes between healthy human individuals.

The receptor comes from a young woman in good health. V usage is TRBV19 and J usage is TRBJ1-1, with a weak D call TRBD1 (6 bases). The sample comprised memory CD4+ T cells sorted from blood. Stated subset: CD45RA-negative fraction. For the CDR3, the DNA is TGTGCCAGTAGTATAACAGGGTCCACTGAAGCTTTCTTT. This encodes CASSITGSTEAFF.